What follows are 24 T cell receptor beta chains derived from one specimen sequenced in a study of T cells after yellow fever vaccination (dated by TCRdb to about 2019). Libraries were made using 5' RACE. Sequencing took place on an Illumina HiSeq 2500. TCRdb itself trimmed the public reads at Q25 with fastp, ran MiXCR and retained productive beta chains. Every entry covers one CDR3 protein and lists the most common genes and DNA from its rows. The sample table records under 550,000 distinct CDR3 sequences; about a fifth of these occur just once. The ten largest make up about a sixth of the sample. In light of the paper, this sample's treatment or condition label describes: live attenuated yellow fever vaccine strain. Sequencing was performed on PBMCs, taken around 3 weeks after the first yellow fever vaccination. These receptors were taken from a man aged 18-30 years who received the YFV17D yellow fever vaccine.

The chain has TRBV7-9 and TRBJ1-1; no firm D call. In germline, CDR1 is SEHNR, CDR2 FQNEAQ (reference sequence). The CDR3 is 11 amino acids. The V end lost 2 bases, the J end lost 6 bases, and 4 bases lay between the germline ends. The CDR3 sequence is CASSLLAEAFF. CDR3 DNA: TGTGCCAGCAGCTTACTTGCTGAAGCTTTCTTT.

This clonotype was picked up many times. The gene calls are TRBV6-5 and TRBJ2-7; D is ambiguous. In germline, CDR1 is MNHEY, CDR2 SVGAGI. Between the trimmed V and J ends, which lost 4 bases and 4 bases, there was a span of 23 bases. The CDR3 contains 17 residues. The CDR3 DNA is TGTGCCAGCAGTTTTGTTAAGGCCGGTAAGAATTCTTACGAGCAGTACGTC. Its protein is CASSFVKAGKNSYEQYV.

A few counts support this clonotype. V gene TRBV20-1 combines with J gene TRBJ2-1; no clear D. V was clipped by 7 bases and J by 7 bases, with 23 bases between them. CDR3 length: 15 residues. Germline V gene lookup returns CDR1 DFQATT and CDR2 SNEGSKA (reference sequence). The CDR3 sequence is CSGKKGTVPSNEQFF. The CDR3 DNA reads as TGCAGTGGGAAAAAGGGTACGGTCCCCAGTAATGAGCAGTTCTTC.

J is TRBJ2-7 and V is TRBV5-4; maybe TRBD2 (6 bases). Germline lookup yields CDR1 SGHNT and CDR2 YYREEE (reference sequence). This CDR3 has 14 residues. The V and J ends lost 3 bases and 2 bases respectively, with 12 bases between them. The CDR3 loop reads CASSSGGTTYEQYV. As DNA, the CDR3 is TGTGCCAGCAGCTCCGGGGGAACCACCTACGAGCAGTACGTC.

The chain joins TRBV10-3 to TRBJ2-3; D is ambiguous. Deletions cut 10 bases from V and 5 bases from J, with 10 bases between. This CDR3 is 11 amino acids long. From germline, CDR1 is ENHRY and CDR2 SYGVKD. In nucleotides, the CDR3 is TGTGCCACTGGTCTGGGAGATACGCAGTATTTT. Amino acid sequence: CATGLGDTQYF.

The chain is built from TRBV25-1 and TRBJ1-6, with no clear D. V was trimmed by 4 bases and J by 8 bases, leaving 6 bases between them. Per germline, CDR1 MGHDK and CDR2 SYGVNS. This CDR3 region has 12 residues. The CDR3 bases are TGTGCCAGCAGTGGGGATTATTCACCCCTCCACTTT. This codes for CASSGDYSPLHF.

V gene TRBV4-3 combines with J gene TRBJ2-5; D gene unclear. The CDR3 runs to 13 residues. The germline gives CDR1 LGHNA, CDR2 YSLEER. Trimming removed 1 base at V and 2 bases at J, with 5 bases between. CDR3 in amino acids: CASSQVRQETQYF. In nucleotides, the CDR3 is TGCGCCAGCAGCCAAGTGAGACAAGAGACCCAGTACTTC.

The CDR3 reads CASSPSLLGAEQYV. The CDR3 coding sequence is TGTGCCAGCAGCCCGAGCTTACTAGGGGCCGAGCAGTACGTC. The J gene is TRBJ2-7, the V gene TRBV7-6; D is perhaps TRBD1 or TRBD2 (5 bases each). Germline V CDR1 and CDR2: SGHVS, FNYEAQ. The CDR3 covers 14 residues. The V gene lost 5 bases and the J gene lost 6 bases, with 17 bases spanning the gap.

The gene calls are TRBV10-3 and TRBJ2-1, with TRBD1 as a possible D gene (6 bases). Germline CDR1 reads ENHRY; CDR2 reads SYGVKD. V lost 7 bases and J lost 2, with 12 bases in between. The length of the CDR3 is 14 residues. CDR3 amino acids: CAITRDTAYNEQFF. The CDR3, as DNA: TGTGCCATCACCCGGGACACGGCCTACAATGAGCAGTTCTTC.

The chain employs TRBV5-1 and TRBJ1-1; 9 positions match TRBD1. The CDR3 extends over 15 amino acids. The ends lost 4 bases at V and 3 bases at J; junction bases unmatched: 7. Germline lookup yields CDR1 SGHRS and CDR2 YFSETQ. CDR3 in amino acids: CASSPTTGGYTEAFF. For the CDR3, the DNA is TGCGCCAGCAGCCCCACGACAGGGGGGTACACTGAAGCTTTCTTT. Together with reference TRBV5-1 and TRBJ1-1, the CDR3 gives the full variable domain: KAGVTQTPRYLIKTRGQQVTLSCSPISGHRSVSWYQQTPGQGLQFLFEYFSETQRNKGNFPGRFSGRQFSNSRSEMNVSTLELGDSALYLCASSPTTGGYTEAFFGQGTRLTVV.

This clonotype appeared a few times. The chain joins TRBV12-3 or TRBV12-4 to TRBJ1-5; D is ambiguous. V lost 3 bases and J lost 3, with 9 bases in between. There are 14 residues in the CDR3. Written as DNA, the CDR3 is TGTGCCAGCAGTTTGCGGGGAAACAATCAGCCCCAGCATTTT. Its protein product is CASSLRGNNQPQHF.

This clonotype occurred a few times. The V and J genes are TRBV29-1 and TRBJ2-5; 7 positions match TRBD1. Germline V gives CDR1 SQVTM, CDR2 ANQGSEA. J gave up 1 base and V 8 bases, and 10 bases lay outside the gene matches. CDR3 length equals 14 residues. For the CDR3, the DNA is TGCAGCCCTGGACAGGAGAGGTTCCAAGAGACCCAGTACTTC. Translated: CSPGQERFQETQYF.

V and J are TRBV28 and TRBJ2-7; 8 nucleotides match TRBD1. The germline CDR1 and CDR2 sequences are MDHEN and SYDVKM. CDR3 length: 15 residues. J lost 6 bases, V lost 3 bases, and 10 bases had no gene match. The CDR3 protein is CASSFPGQVGSEQYV. DNA of the CDR3: TGTGCCAGCAGTTTCCCGGGACAGGTGGGGAGCGAGCAGTACGTC.

The J gene is TRBJ2-3, the V gene TRBV28; 13 bases are shared with TRBD2. Germline V gives CDR1 MDHEN, CDR2 SYDVKM. This CDR3 is 16 amino acids long. With V trimmed by 4 bases and J by 2 bases, 3 bases remained unmatched. The chain's CDR3 is CASSSTSGGPTDTQYF. CDR3 coding DNA: TGTGCCAGCAGTTCGACTAGCGGGGGGCCCACAGATACGCAGTATTTT.

The count of this clonotype is one. The rearrangement joins TRBV29-1 to TRBJ2-5; weak D call: TRBD1 (6 bases). Germline CDR1 reads SQVTM; CDR2 reads ANQGSEA. This CDR3 comprises 13 residues. V was clipped by 6 bases and J by 5 bases, with 16 bases between them. CDR3 sequence: CSVVQGRVETQYF. CDR3 DNA: TGCAGCGTCGTACAGGGCCGCGTTGAGACCCAGTACTTC.

The sample holds a few counts of this clonotype. The chain employs TRBV19 and TRBJ2-5; D may correspond to TRBD1 or TRBD2 (5 bases each). The CDR3 runs 15 residues. CDR1 and CDR2 from the germline V gene are LNHDA and SQIVND (reference sequence). With 3 bases removed from V and 1 base from J, the gap between germline ends came to 12 bases. The CDR3 loop is CASSMRGVLQETQYF. The DNA for the CDR3 is TGTGCCAGTAGTATGAGAGGGGTCCTCCAAGAGACCCAGTACTTC.

This clonotype was observed a few times. The chain recombines TRBV12-3 or TRBV12-4 with TRBJ2-7, with D hard to call. The CDR3 has 14 residues. V lost 4 bases to trimming and J lost 0 bases, with 10 bases between them. CDR3 sequence: CASSSIRSSYEQYF. CDR3 in DNA: TGTGCCAGCAGTTCGATCAGATCCTCCTACGAGCAGTACTTC.

The gene calls are TRBV6-1 and TRBJ2-1; 8 positions agree with TRBD2. Trimming removed 5 bases from V and 8 bases from J; junction bases left unmatched: 14. This CDR3 is built from 16 residues. The germline V gene has CDR1 MNHNS and CDR2 SASEGT. CDR3 in DNA: TGTGCCAGCAGTAGCCCCGGGACTAGAGGGTTAGATGAGCAGTTCTTC. Protein sequence: CASSSPGTRGLDEQFF.

This clonotype has more than one count but fewer than ten. The chain couples TRBV18 to TRBJ2-2; D is uncertain. The CDR3 loop spans 14 amino acids. Germline V gene lookup returns CDR1 KGHSH and CDR2 LQKENI. The germline V and J ends were trimmed by 0 bases and 9 bases, with 11 bases remaining between them. The CDR3 DNA reads as TGTGCCAGCTCACCACCATCGGTGACCAGGGAGCTGTTTTTT. Translation: CASSPPSVTRELFF. Together with reference TRBV18 and TRBJ2-2, the CDR3 gives the full variable domain: NAGVMQNPRHLVRRRGQEARLRCSPMKGHSHVYWYRQLPEEGLKFMVYLQKENIIDESGMPKERFSAEFPKEGPSILRIQQVVRGDSAAYFCASSPPSVTRELFFGEGSRLTVL.

The chain joins TRBV20-1 to TRBJ1-5; D remains unclear. The CDR3 runs to 14 residues. V dropped 8 bases and J dropped 1 base, with 15 bases sitting between them. Germline V gives CDR1 DFQATT, CDR2 SNEGSKA (reference sequence). The CDR3 DNA is TGCAGTCCGACTGGGCCGGGGAGCAATCAGCCCCAGCATTTT. This encodes CSPTGPGSNQPQHF.

The rearrangement uses TRBV6-1 and TRBJ2-3; no clear D. Germline CDR1 and CDR2: MNHNS and SASEGT. V gave up 0 bases and J gave up 4 bases, with 14 bases separating them. This CDR3 is built from 16 residues. Here the CDR3 reads CASSEAGFPGADTQYF. CDR3 nucleotides: TGTGCCAGCAGTGAAGCGGGGTTTCCTGGTGCAGATACGCAGTATTTT.

This chain links TRBV30 with TRBJ2-7; D unclear. CDR1 and CDR2 (germline): GTSNPN, SVGIG (reference sequence). The V and J ends lost 3 bases and 2 bases respectively, with 11 bases between them. This CDR3 is built from 13 residues. Written as DNA, the CDR3 is TGTGCCTGGAGACTTGGACCGGCCTACGAGCAGTACTTC. Its translation: CAWRLGPAYEQYF.

The chain links TRBV9 to TRBJ2-5; 7 bases are shared with TRBD1. The CDR3 totals 14 residues. Germline V gene sequence: CDR1 SGDLS, CDR2 YYNGEE. V shed 4 bases, J shed 4 bases, and the junction held 7 bases outside the gene matches. In nucleotides, the CDR3 is TGTGCCAGCAGCTTAGACAGGGTAGGAGAGACCCAGTACTTC. It is translated as CASSLDRVGETQYF.

J is TRBJ2-5 and V is TRBV7-9, with D perhaps given as TRBD1 or TRBD2 (6 bases each). Germline-derived CDR1 and CDR2 are SEHNR and FQNEAQ (reference sequence). V was shortened by 8 bases and J by 4 bases, with 17 bases between the two germline ends. This CDR3 is built from 14 residues. The CDR3 DNA follows: TGTGCCAGCTTGACGGGGGCTGGAGGAGAGACCCAGTACTTC. Its protein is CASLTGAGGETQYF.